These 17 T cell receptor beta chains came from one sample sequenced in a study of patients and donors after allogeneic stem cell transplantation. TCRdb re-derived calls from the RT-PCR reads in MiXCR, one entry per CDR3 protein. The sample includes about 8,800 distinct CDR3 sequences, almost 4% of them seen just once. The sample was blood, either unsorted or a sorted T cell fraction (not recorded which). The receptor source for this set is a human donor who was either an allogeneic HSCT recipient or a stem cell or donor lymphocyte infusion donor (not recorded which). It is not recorded whose cells these are; they may come from a transplant donor.

This clonotype has at least ten counts. This chain connects TRBV15 to TRBJ2-7; D could derive from TRBD1 or TRBD2 (6 bases each). The CDR3 has 15 residues. Germline CDR1 reads LNHNV; CDR2 reads YYDKDF (reference sequence). The ends were cut back, 0 bases at V and 1 base at J, with 10 bases in the middle. In nucleotides, the CDR3 is TGTGCCACCAGCAGAGATAGGGGGGCGTCCTACGAGCAGTACTTC. Its translation is CATSRDRGASYEQYF. The complete variable domain, with remaining parts taken from reference TRBV15 and TRBJ2-7, reads DAMVIQNPRYQVTQFGKPVTLSCSQTLNHNVMYWYQQKSSQAPKLLFHYYDKDFNNEADTPDNFQSRRPNTSFCFLDIRSPGLGDTAMYLCATSRDRGASYEQYFGPGTRLTVT.

The sample holds many counts of this clonotype. V is TRBV4-2 and J is TRBJ2-1; D is unresolved. Looked up from germline, CDR1 is LGHNA and CDR2 is YNFKEQ. V was shortened by 0 bases and J by 8 bases, with 8 bases between the two germline ends. The CDR3 runs 13 residues. In nucleotides, the CDR3 is TGTGCCAGCAGCCAAGATCAGGTCCATGAGCAGTTCTTC. Its protein is CASSQDQVHEQFF.

This clonotype was seen ten or more times. The genes are TRBV20-1 and TRBJ1-1; weak D call: TRBD1 (6 bases). Trimming shortened V by 1 base and J by 1 base, and 13 bases separated the two germline ends. The CDR3 totals 15 residues. CDR1 and CDR2 (germline): DFQATT, SNEGSKA (reference sequence). The CDR3 DNA reads TGCAGTGCTAGAGCCCCCGGGGGGCGGAACACTGAAGCTTTCTTT. This codes for CSARAPGGRNTEAFF.

V usage is TRBV6-2 or TRBV6-3 and J usage is TRBJ2-5; 10 bases are shared with TRBD2. V was clipped by 5 bases and J by 4 bases; unmatched bases: 4. The CDR3 contains 14 residues. CDR1 is MNHEY and CDR2 is SVGEGT in the germline V gene. The CDR3 spells CASSDLAGVETQYF. The CDR3 nucleotides are TGTGCCAGCAGTGACCTAGCGGGAGTAGAGACCCAGTACTTC.

This clonotype was found many times. V usage is TRBV27 and J usage is TRBJ2-6; the D is unclear. The germline V gene has CDR1 MNHEY and CDR2 SMNVEV (reference sequence). V was cut by 4 bases and J by 0 bases, with 7 bases left in between. This CDR3 spans 15 amino acids. The CDR3: CASSWKFSGANVLTF. DNA of the CDR3: TGTGCCAGCAGTTGGAAGTTCTCTGGGGCCAACGTCCTGACTTTC.

This clonotype was seen ten or more times. This rearrangement joins TRBV4-3 to TRBJ2-1, with 8 bases matching TRBD2. V shed 0 bases, J shed 16 bases, and the junction held 14 bases outside the gene matches. This CDR3 has 15 residues. The V gene's germline CDR1 is LGHNA and CDR2 YSLEER. CDR3 nucleotides: TGCGCCAGCAGCCAAGATCCTATGGCGGGAGGTTTCATATTCTTC. Encoded protein: CASSQDPMAGGFIFF.

The table lists this clonotype with many counts. The chain uses TRBV7-2 and TRBJ1-1; perhaps TRBD1 as D (5 bases). Germline assignment: CDR1 SGHTA and CDR2 FQGNSA. The CDR3 sequence is 13 residues long. The V end was cut by 6 bases, the J end by 3 bases, with 11 bases between. CDR3 in DNA: TGTGCCAGCAGGGGGCCTCCGGACACTGAAGCTTTCTTT. It translates to CASRGPPDTEAFF.

This clonotype has a count of ten or more. V and J are TRBV19 and TRBJ2-7, with 9 bases lining up with TRBD1. Trimming cost V 1 base and J 4 bases; bases outside gene matches: 5. Germline V gives CDR1 LNHDA, CDR2 SQIVND (reference sequence). The CDR3 loop spans 15 amino acids. The CDR3 reads CASSIAGTGLYEQYF. The CDR3 nucleotides are TGTGCCAGTAGTATAGCTGGGACAGGGTTGTACGAGCAGTACTTC.

There are many counts of this clonotype. The chain employs TRBV7-9 and TRBJ2-1, with a weak D call TRBD1 (5 bases). Trimming cost V 0 bases and J 6 bases, with 21 bases left between them. Germline CDR1 and CDR2: SEHNR and FQNEAQ (reference sequence). The CDR3 extends over 18 amino acids. The CDR3 is CASSLASHNRNLTNEQFF. As DNA, the CDR3 is TGTGCCAGCAGCTTAGCTAGCCACAACAGGAACTTAACCAATGAGCAGTTCTTC.

By share, this clonotype ranks as medium-sized. The chain couples TRBV9 to TRBJ2-2, with D possibly being TRBD2 (5 bases). The CDR3 runs 14 residues. Per germline, CDR1 SGDLS and CDR2 YYNGEE. V was clipped by 1 base and J by 3 bases, with 7 bases between them. The CDR3 sequence is CASSVFGDTGELFF. Here the CDR3 DNA reads TGTGCCAGCAGCGTATTCGGGGACACCGGGGAGCTGTTTTTT. The full variable domain, in which reference TRBV9 and TRBJ2-2 provide the parts outside the CDR3, is DSGVTQTPKHLITATGQRVTLRCSPRSGDLSVYWYQQSLDQGLQFLIQYYNGEERAKGNILERFSAQQFPDLHSELNLSSLELGDSALYFCASSVFGDTGELFFGEGSRLTVL.

This clonotype was detected ten times or more. The genes are TRBV4-3 and TRBJ2-5; 10 bases fit TRBD1. Germline loops: CDR1 LGHNA, CDR2 YSLEER. V trimming: 1 base; J trimming: 1 base; junction bases outside the gene matches: 3. This CDR3 contains 16 residues. In DNA form, the CDR3 reads TGCGCCAGCAGCCAAGGACAGGGGGCGACCCAAGAGACCCAGTACTTC. Protein: CASSQGQGATQETQYF.

The sample holds many counts of this clonotype. The chain uses TRBV7-2 and TRBJ1-2; D possibly corresponds to TRBD1 (5 bases). V lost 5 bases to trimming and J lost 4 bases, with 11 bases between them. Per the germline V gene, CDR1 is SGHTA and CDR2 is FQGNSA. CDR3 size: 13 residues. DNA of the CDR3: TGTGCCAGCAGCGCAGACAGCATCTATGGCTACACCTTC. It yields the protein CASSADSIYGYTF.

By proportion, this clonotype is medium-sized (0.01 to 0.1%). This chain uses TRBV7-6 with TRBJ1-1; TRBD1 matches 9 bases. The CDR3 runs to 15 residues. V lost 4 bases to trimming and J lost 6 bases; unmatched junction nucleotides: 9. CDR1 and CDR2 from the germline V gene are SGHVS and FNYEAQ. The CDR3 loop reads CASSYVPGQGAEAFF. For the CDR3, the DNA is TGTGCCAGCAGCTACGTCCCGGGACAGGGAGCTGAAGCTTTCTTT.

The V gene is TRBV24-1, the J gene TRBJ2-7; TRBD1 agrees at 7 bases. CDR1 is KGHDR, CDR2 SFDVKD, per germline. This CDR3 region has 14 residues. The trim removed 7 bases at V and 1 base at J, leaving 6 bases unmatched. In nucleotides, the CDR3 is TGTGCCACCAGCCGGGACAGAACATCCTACGAGCAGTACTTC. This sequence encodes CATSRDRTSYEQYF.

Only a few counts were recorded for this clonotype. The chain carries TRBV6-2 or TRBV6-3 and TRBJ2-2; a possible D gene is TRBD1 (6 bases). Trimming pared 5 bases from V and 8 bases from J, leaving 15 bases between. Germline CDR1 MNHEY, CDR2 SVGEGT. The CDR3 length is 14 residues. CDR3 residues: CASSKLWTAGELFF. The DNA of the CDR3 is TGTGCCAGCAGTAAACTATGGACAGCTGGGGAGCTGTTTTTT.

The sample holds many counts of this clonotype. The chain employs TRBV7-9 and TRBJ2-3, with D perhaps TRBD1 (6 bases). The CDR3 runs to 16 residues. Trimming took 2 bases from V and 4 from J, leaving 16 bases between them. Germline assignment: CDR1 SEHNR and CDR2 FQNEAQ (reference sequence). The CDR3 nucleotides read TGTGCCAGCAGCTTACTCAGCAGGGGCTGGGCAGATACGCAGTATTTT. Its translation: CASSLLSRGWADTQYF.

This clonotype was seen ten or more times. CDR3 bases: TGCGCCAGCAGCCAAGCTTCGGGAACCTTTTATGAGCAGTTCTTC. The encoded protein is CASSQASGTFYEQFF. The chain has TRBV4-1 and TRBJ2-1; D perhaps matches TRBD2 (5 bases). The CDR3 runs 15 residues. Trimming took off 1 base at V and 8 bases at J, with 15 bases between the two ends. CDR1 is MGHRA, CDR2 YSYEKL, per germline.